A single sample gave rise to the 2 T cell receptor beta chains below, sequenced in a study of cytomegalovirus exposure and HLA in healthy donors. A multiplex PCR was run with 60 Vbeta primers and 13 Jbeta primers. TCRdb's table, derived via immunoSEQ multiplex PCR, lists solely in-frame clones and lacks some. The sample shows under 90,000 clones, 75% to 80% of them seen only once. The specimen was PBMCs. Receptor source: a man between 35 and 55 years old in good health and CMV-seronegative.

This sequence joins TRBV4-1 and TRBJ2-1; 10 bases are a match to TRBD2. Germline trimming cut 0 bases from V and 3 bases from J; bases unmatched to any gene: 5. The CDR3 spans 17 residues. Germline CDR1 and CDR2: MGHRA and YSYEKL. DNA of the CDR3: TGCGCCAGCAGCCAAGATCAGGGACTAGCGTACTACAATGAGCAGTTCTTC. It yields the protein CASSQDQGLAYYNEQFF.

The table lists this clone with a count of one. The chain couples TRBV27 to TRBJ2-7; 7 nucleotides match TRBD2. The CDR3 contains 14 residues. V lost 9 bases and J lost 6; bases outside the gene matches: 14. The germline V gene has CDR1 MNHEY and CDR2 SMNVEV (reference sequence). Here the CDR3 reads CASHPWGGSREQYF. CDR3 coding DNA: TGTGCCAGTCATCCCTGGGGGGGGTCGCGCGAGCAGTACTTC.